Detailed here is one T cell receptor (beta chain). The germline V and J ends were trimmed by 0 bases and 2 bases, with 7 bases remaining between them. The CDR3 has 14 residues. Per germline, CDR1 SGHAT and CDR2 FQNNGV. This entry is derived from a study of blood T cell repertoires in COVID-19. Profiling relied on immunoSEQ multiplex PCR, and the TCRdb table lists in-frame clones only, not all of them. The sample has 35,000 to 45,000 clones, 70% to 90% seen once; the top ten hold around 2.4%. V usage is TRBV11-2 and J usage is TRBJ1-1, with TRBD1 as a possible D gene (5 bases). The receptor was derived from a human donor in a cohort sampled during active COVID-19. The source material was peripheral blood. CDR3 in DNA: TGTGCCAGCAGCTTAGACAGGGCTAACACTGAAGCTTTCTTT. Translated: CASSLDRANTEAFF.